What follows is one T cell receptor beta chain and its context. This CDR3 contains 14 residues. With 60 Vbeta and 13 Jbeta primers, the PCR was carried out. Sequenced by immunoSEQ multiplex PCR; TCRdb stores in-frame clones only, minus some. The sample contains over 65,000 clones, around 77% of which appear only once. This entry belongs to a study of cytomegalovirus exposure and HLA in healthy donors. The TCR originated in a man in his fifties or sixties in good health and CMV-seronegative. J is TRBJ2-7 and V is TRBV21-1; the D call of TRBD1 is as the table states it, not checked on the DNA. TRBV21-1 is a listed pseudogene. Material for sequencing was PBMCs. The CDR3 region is CASSKHRDSYEQYF. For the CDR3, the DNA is TGTGCCAGCAGCAAACACAGGGATAGTTACGAGCAGTACTTC.